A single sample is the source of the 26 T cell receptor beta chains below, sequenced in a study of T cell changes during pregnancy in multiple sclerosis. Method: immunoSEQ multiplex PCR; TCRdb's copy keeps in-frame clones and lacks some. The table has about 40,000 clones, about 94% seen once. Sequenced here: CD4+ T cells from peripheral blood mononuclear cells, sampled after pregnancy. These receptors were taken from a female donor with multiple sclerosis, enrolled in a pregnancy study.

The CDR3: CASSLAGGSRTQYF. For the CDR3, the DNA is TGTGCCAGCAGCTTAGCGGGGGGGTCCAGGACCCAGTACTTC. The gene calls are TRBV11-2 and TRBJ2-5; 8 bases line up with TRBD2. The CDR3 contains 14 residues. The junction had 5 bases not matched to a gene; V was cut back by 1 base and J by 7 bases. CDR1 is SGHAT and CDR2 is FQNNGV in the germline V gene.

CDR3 region: CASTPSFRRGAHEQYF. DNA of the CDR3: TGTGCCAGCACCCCATCCTTCCGCCGGGGGGCTCACGAGCAGTACTTC. The chain joins TRBV7-8 to TRBJ2-7; the D gene is possibly TRBD2 (7 bases). The CDR3 length is 16 residues. Trimming took 7 bases from V and 5 from J, leaving 24 bases between them. The V gene's germline CDR1 is SGHVS and CDR2 FQNEAQ.

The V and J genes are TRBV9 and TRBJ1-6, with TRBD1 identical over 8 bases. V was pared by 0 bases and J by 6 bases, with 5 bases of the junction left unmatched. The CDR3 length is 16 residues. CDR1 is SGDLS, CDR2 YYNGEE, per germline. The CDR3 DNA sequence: TGTGCCAGCAGCGTAGCTGGGCAGGGGGCTAATTCACCCCTCCACTTT. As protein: CASSVAGQGANSPLHF.

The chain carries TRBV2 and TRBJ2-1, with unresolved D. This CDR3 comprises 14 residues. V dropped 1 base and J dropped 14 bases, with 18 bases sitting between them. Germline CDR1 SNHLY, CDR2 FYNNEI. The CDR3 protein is CASSEGGKAALEFF. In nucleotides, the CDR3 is TGTGCCAGCAGTGAAGGAGGTAAGGCGGCCTTGGAGTTCTTC.

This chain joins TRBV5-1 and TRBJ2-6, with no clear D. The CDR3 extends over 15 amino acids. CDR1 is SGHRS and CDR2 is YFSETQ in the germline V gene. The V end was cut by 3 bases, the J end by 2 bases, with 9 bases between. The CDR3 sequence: CASSSERPGANVLTF. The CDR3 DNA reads TGCGCCAGCAGCTCAGAGAGGCCTGGGGCCAACGTCCTGACTTTC.

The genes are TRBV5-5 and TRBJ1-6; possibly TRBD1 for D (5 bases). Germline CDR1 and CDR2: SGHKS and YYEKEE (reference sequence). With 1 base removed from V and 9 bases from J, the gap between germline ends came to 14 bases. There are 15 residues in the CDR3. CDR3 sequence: CASSLNWVTVSPLHF. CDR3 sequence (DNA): TGTGCCAGCAGCTTGAATTGGGTGACAGTTTCACCCCTCCACTTT.

The CDR3 loop reads CASSQVGWSTGANVLTF. In nucleotides, the CDR3 is TGCGCCAGCAGCCAAGTCGGTTGGTCTACTGGGGCCAACGTCCTGACTTTC. V gene TRBV4-1 combines with J gene TRBJ2-6; D not certain. The germline CDR1 and CDR2 sequences are MGHRA and YSYEKL. Trimming pared 1 base from V and 2 bases from J, leaving 12 bases between. This CDR3 spans 17 amino acids.

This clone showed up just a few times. Here the CDR3 DNA reads TGTGCCAGCAGCACACGAAGGGGTAGGCAGGAGACCCAGTACTTC. Translated, it gives CASSTRRGRQETQYF. The chain recombines TRBV7-8 with TRBJ2-5; tentative D call: TRBD1 (5 bases). The CDR3 consists of 15 residues. V lost 5 bases and J 5 bases, leaving 18 bases between the germline ends. Germline V gene data show CDR1 as SGHVS and CDR2 as FQNEAQ.

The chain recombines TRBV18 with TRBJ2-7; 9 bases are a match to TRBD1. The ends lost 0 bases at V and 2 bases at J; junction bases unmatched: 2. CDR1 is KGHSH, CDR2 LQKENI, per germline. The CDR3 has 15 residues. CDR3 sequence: CASSPPGQGTYEQYF. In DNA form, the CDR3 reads TGTGCCAGCTCACCACCGGGACAGGGCACCTACGAGCAGTACTTC.

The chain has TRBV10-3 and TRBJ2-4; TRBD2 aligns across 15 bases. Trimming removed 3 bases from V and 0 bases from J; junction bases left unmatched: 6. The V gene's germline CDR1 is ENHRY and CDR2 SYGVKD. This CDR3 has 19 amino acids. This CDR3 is CAISDGLAGGILAKNIQYF. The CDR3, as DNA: TGTGCCATCAGTGACGGACTAGCGGGGGGGATACTAGCCAAAAACATTCAGTACTTC.

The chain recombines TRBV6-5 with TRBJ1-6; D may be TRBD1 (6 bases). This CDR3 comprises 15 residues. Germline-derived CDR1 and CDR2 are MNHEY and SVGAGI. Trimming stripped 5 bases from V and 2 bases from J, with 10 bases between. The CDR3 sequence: CASSPGQTYNSPLHF. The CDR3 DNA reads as TGTGCCAGCAGTCCCGGACAGACCTATAATTCACCCCTCCACTTT.

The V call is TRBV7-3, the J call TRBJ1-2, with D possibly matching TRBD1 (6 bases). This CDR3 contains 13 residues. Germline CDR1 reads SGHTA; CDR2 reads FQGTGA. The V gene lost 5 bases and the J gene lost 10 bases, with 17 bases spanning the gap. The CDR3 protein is CASSQSPTGPYTF. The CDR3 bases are TGTGCCAGCAGCCAAAGTCCCACAGGGCCCTACACCTTC.

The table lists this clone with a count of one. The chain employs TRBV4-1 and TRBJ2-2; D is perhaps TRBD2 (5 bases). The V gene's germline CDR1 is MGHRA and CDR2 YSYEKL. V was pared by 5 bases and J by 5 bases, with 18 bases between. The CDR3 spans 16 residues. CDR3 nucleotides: TGCGCCAGCAGCTCCAGCGATAGGAGGATTACCGGGGAGCTGTTTTTT. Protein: CASSSSDRRITGELFF.

This CDR3 is CSARRGSTNFYGYTF. CDR3 in DNA: TGCAGCGCTCGGAGGGGTTCCACAAATTTCTATGGCTACACCTTC. The chain links TRBV29-1 to TRBJ1-2, with D perhaps TRBD1 (5 bases). This CDR3 has 15 residues. V was cut by 7 bases and J by 4 bases, with 22 bases left in between. The germline CDR1 and CDR2 sequences are SQVTM and ANQGSEA.

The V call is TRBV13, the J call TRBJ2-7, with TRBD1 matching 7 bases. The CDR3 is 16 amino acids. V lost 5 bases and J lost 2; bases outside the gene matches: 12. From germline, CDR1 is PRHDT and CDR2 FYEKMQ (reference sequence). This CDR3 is CASSPRGQTTPYEQYF. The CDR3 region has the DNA TGTGCCAGCAGCCCTAGGGGACAGACAACTCCCTACGAGCAGTACTTC.

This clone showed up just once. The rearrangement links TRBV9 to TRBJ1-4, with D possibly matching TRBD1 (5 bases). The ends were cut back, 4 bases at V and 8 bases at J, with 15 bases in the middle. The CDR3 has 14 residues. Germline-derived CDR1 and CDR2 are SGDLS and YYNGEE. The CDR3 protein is CASSKGHASEKLFF. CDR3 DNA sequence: TGTGCCAGCAGCAAAGGACACGCATCCGAAAAACTGTTTTTT.

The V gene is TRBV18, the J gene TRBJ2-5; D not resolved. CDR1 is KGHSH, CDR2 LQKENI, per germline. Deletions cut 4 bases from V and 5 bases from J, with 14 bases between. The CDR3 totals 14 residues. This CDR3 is CASSLMSERETQYF. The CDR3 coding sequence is TGTGCCAGCTCACTTATGAGCGAGAGGGAGACCCAGTACTTC.

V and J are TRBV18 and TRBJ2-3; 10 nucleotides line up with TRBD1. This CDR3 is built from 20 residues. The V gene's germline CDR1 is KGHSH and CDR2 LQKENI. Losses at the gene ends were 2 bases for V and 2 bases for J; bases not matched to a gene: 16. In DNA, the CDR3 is TGTGCCAGCTCACCAGCGCGGGACAGGGGATCCACGGTTTCCACAGATACGCAGTATTTT. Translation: CASSPARDRGSTVSTDTQYF.

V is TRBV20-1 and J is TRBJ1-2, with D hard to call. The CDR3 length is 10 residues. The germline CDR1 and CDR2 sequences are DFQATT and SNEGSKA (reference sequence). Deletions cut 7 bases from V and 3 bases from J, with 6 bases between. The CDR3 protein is CSVSDYGYTF. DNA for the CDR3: TGCAGTGTGAGCGACTATGGCTACACCTTC.

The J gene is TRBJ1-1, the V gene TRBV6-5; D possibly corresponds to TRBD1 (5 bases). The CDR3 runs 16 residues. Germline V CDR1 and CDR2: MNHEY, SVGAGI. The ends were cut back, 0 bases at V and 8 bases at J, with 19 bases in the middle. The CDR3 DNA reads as TGTGCCAGCAGTTACTCAGTGGGGGACTTGGGAGGGGAAGCTTTCTTT. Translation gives CASSYSVGDLGGEAFF.

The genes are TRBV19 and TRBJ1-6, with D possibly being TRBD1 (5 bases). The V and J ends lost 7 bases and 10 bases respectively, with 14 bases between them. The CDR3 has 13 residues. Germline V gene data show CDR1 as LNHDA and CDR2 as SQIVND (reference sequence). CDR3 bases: TGTGCCAGTACCGGGGGGAGGTACTCACCCCTCCACTTT. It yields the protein CASTGGRYSPLHF.

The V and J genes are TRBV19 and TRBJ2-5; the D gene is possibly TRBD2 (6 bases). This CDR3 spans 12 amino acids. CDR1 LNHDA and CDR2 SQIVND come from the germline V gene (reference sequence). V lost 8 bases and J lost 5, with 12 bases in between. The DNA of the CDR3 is TGTGCCAGTGGTGGGGGGTGGGAGACCCAGTACTTC. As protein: CASGGGWETQYF.

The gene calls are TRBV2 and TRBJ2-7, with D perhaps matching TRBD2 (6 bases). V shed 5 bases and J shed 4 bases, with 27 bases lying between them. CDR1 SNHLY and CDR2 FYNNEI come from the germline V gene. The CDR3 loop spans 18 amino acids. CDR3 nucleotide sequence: TGTGCCAGCAGTCAACACGACTGGGGCCTAGCGAAGTCTTACGAGCAGTACTTC. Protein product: CASSQHDWGLAKSYEQYF.

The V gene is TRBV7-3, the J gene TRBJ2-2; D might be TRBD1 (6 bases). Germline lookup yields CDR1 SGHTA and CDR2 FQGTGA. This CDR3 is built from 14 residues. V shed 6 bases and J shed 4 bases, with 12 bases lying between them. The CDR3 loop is CASRFRGGTGELFF. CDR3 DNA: TGTGCCAGCAGATTCCGAGGGGGCACCGGGGAGCTGTTTTTT. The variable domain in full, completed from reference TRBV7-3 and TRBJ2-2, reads GAGVSQTPSNKVTEKGKYVELRCDPISGHTALYWYRQSLGQGPEFLIYFQGTGAADDSGLPNDRFFAVRPEGSVSTLKIQRTERGDSAVYLCASRFRGGTGELFFGEGSRLTVL.

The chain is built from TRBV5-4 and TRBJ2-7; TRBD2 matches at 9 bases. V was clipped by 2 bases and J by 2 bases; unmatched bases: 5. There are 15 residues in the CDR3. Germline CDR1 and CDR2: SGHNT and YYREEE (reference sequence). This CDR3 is CASSFLAGSPYEQYF. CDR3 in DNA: TGTGCCAGCAGCTTTCTAGCGGGGTCCCCCTACGAGCAGTACTTC. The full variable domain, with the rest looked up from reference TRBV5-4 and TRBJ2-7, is ETGVTQSPTHLIKTRGQQVTLRCSSQSGHNTVSWYQQALGQGPQFIFQYYREEENGRGNFPPRFSGLQFPNYSSELNVNALELDDSALYLCASSFLAGSPYEQYFGPGTRLTVT.

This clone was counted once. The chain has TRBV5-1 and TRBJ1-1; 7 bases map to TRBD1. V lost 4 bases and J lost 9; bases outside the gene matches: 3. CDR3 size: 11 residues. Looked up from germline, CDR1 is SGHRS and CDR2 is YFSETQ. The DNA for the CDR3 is TGCGCCAGCAGCGAGGACAGGAAAGCTTTCTTT. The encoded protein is CASSEDRKAFF.